The 14 T cell receptor beta chains below all came from one sample that was sequenced in a study of Graves' ophthalmopathy and Graves' hyperthyroidism. As the template, RNA transcripts were used to amplify TCR beta CDR3 regions. HTBI primers served in a first-round RT-PCR, which a second-round multiplex PCR followed. TCRdb re-called the multiplex PCR reads with MiXCR, one entry per CDR3 protein. The sample has approximately 460,000 distinct CDR3 sequences, approximately 14% seen once. The sample taken for sequencing was blood. These receptors were obtained from a woman younger than 45 with Graves' ophthalmopathy.

This clonotype was counted many times. The chain recombines TRBV6-1 with TRBJ1-2; 9 nucleotides align to TRBD1. In germline, CDR1 is MNHNS, CDR2 SASEGT. CDR3 length equals 15 residues. The J segment lost 7 bases and the V segment lost 5 bases, leaving 11 bases of the junction unmatched. The CDR3 sequence: CASSKRTGAPAGYTF. Written as DNA, the CDR3 is TGTGCCAGCAGTAAGAGGACAGGGGCCCCTGCTGGCTACACCTTC.

The chain joins TRBV20-1 to TRBJ1-2; 8 bases fit TRBD1. Germline CDR1 DFQATT, CDR2 SNEGSKA (reference sequence). The junction had 7 bases not matched to a gene; V was cut back by 4 bases and J by 6 bases. The length of the CDR3 is 13 residues. CDR3 sequence (DNA): TGCAGTGCTACCTTGGACAGGGAAAATGGCTACACCTTC. Amino acids: CSATLDRENGYTF.

This clonotype has a count of ten or more. The chain recombines TRBV20-1 with TRBJ2-7; the D is unclear. The V end was cut by 5 bases, the J end by 6 bases, with 14 bases between. Per germline, CDR1 DFQATT and CDR2 SNEGSKA (reference sequence). There are 12 residues in the CDR3. The CDR3 coding sequence is TGCAGTGCTGGTTTATTAGAAGGCGAGCAGTACTTC. It yields the protein CSAGLLEGEQYF.

This clonotype was recorded many times. The chain combines TRBV20-1 with TRBJ2-5; D ambiguous. Per the germline V gene, CDR1 is DFQATT and CDR2 is SNEGSKA (reference sequence). The CDR3 has 12 residues. Trimming removed 3 bases at V and 7 bases at J, with 12 bases between. CDR3 amino acids: CSARRQRGTQYF. CDR3 DNA: TGCAGTGCTAGGCGGCAGCGAGGGACCCAGTACTTC.

This clonotype was counted many times. The chain has TRBV6-1 and TRBJ2-7; TRBD1 matches at 8 bases. V lost 6 bases and J lost 3; bases outside the gene matches: 10. This CDR3 comprises 15 residues. From germline, CDR1 is MNHNS and CDR2 SASEGT. This CDR3 is CASRDGTGSHYEQYF. CDR3 coding DNA: TGTGCCAGCAGAGATGGGACAGGATCCCACTACGAGCAGTACTTC.

V gene TRBV18 combines with J gene TRBJ2-7; D is possibly TRBD1 (6 bases). Germline V gene sequence: CDR1 KGHSH, CDR2 LQKENI. CDR3 length equals 14 residues. Trimming took off 5 bases at V and 0 bases at J, with 11 bases between the two ends. The CDR3 DNA reads as TGTGCCAGCTCAGGGGGCGCGGGCTCCTACGAGCAGTACTTC. It codes for CASSGGAGSYEQYF.

This clonotype was recorded at least ten times. The chain combines TRBV6-4 with TRBJ2-2; TRBD2 matches at 14 bases. This CDR3 has 17 amino acids. V trimming: 6 bases; J trimming: 5 bases; junction bases outside the gene matches: 8. Germline V CDR1 and CDR2: MRHNA, SNTAGT. CDR3 in DNA: TGTGCCAGCAGGACGGGACTAGCGGGAGAATGGACCGGGGAGCTGTTTTTT. Its protein product is CASRTGLAGEWTGELFF.

This clonotype has a count of ten or more. The chain recombines TRBV20-1 with TRBJ2-4, with a tentative D call TRBD2 (6 bases). Trimming pared 1 base from V and 6 bases from J, leaving 19 bases between. Germline CDR1 DFQATT, CDR2 SNEGSKA (reference sequence). The CDR3 extends over 16 amino acids. The CDR3 loop reads CSARGAGAGLGNIQYF. Written as DNA, the CDR3 is TGCAGTGCTAGAGGTGCCGGGGCGGGATTGGGAAACATTCAGTACTTC.

At least ten counts were recorded for this clonotype. The chain's CDR3 is CASTDRNTEAFF. The CDR3 DNA reads as TGTGCCAGCACGGACAGGAACACTGAAGCTTTCTTT. The V call is TRBV6-5, the J call TRBJ1-1, with TRBD1 as a possible D gene (6 bases). Germline CDR1 and CDR2: MNHEY and SVGAGI. V was pared by 7 bases and J by 1 base, with 7 bases between. The CDR3 totals 12 residues.

This clonotype has a count of ten or more. The CDR3 DNA sequence: TGCGCCAGAGGACTATTATCGACACCCCTCCACTTT. It translates to CARGLLSTPLHF. The chain combines TRBV5-1 with TRBJ1-6; no clear D. The V end lost 8 bases, the J end lost 11 bases, and 14 bases lay between the germline ends. Germline V gene sequence: CDR1 SGHRS, CDR2 YFSETQ. This CDR3 is built from 12 residues.

This clonotype was counted at least ten times. V usage is TRBV30 and J usage is TRBJ2-2, with D possibly matching TRBD2 (6 bases). The V and J ends lost 1 base and 6 bases respectively, with 15 bases between them. CDR3 size: 15 residues. Germline assignment: CDR1 GTSNPN and CDR2 SVGIG (reference sequence). The CDR3 loop reads CAWSGGTPGAGELFF. The CDR3 bases are TGTGCCTGGAGTGGGGGGACTCCAGGCGCCGGGGAGCTGTTTTTT.

This clonotype occurred many times. The V gene is TRBV6-1, the J gene TRBJ1-6; no reliable D call. The length of the CDR3 is 14 residues. Germline V lookup: CDR1 MNHNS, CDR2 SASEGT. V dropped 6 bases and J dropped 5 bases, with 11 bases sitting between them. The CDR3 DNA sequence: TGTGCCAGCAGCCTAGGCAGCCATAATTCACCCCTCCACTTT. Amino acids: CASSLGSHNSPLHF.

This clonotype was counted ten times or more. The genes are TRBV9 and TRBJ2-7, with 9 positions matching TRBD2. The length of the CDR3 is 19 residues. Germline values: CDR1 SGDLS, CDR2 YYNGEE. V gave up 0 bases and J gave up 7 bases; unmatched junction bases: 20. The CDR3 spells CASSVGGASGIAAEREQYF. CDR3 coding DNA: TGTGCCAGCAGCGTAGGGGGAGCTAGCGGGATTGCGGCTGAAAGGGAGCAGTACTTC.

This clonotype was counted ten times or more. The J gene is TRBJ2-7, the V gene TRBV28; TRBD2 is a possible D gene (6 bases). With 7 bases removed from V and 6 bases from J, the gap between germline ends came to 16 bases. Germline loops: CDR1 MDHEN, CDR2 SYDVKM. The CDR3 is 13 amino acids. CDR3 protein: CASNPPGRGEQYF. CDR3 DNA: TGTGCCAGCAACCCGCCCGGGCGGGGCGAGCAGTACTTC.